Listed below are T cell receptor beta chains from one sample, sequenced in a study of cytomegalovirus exposure and HLA in healthy donors. Sequencing used immunoSEQ multiplex PCR; TCRdb keeps in-frame clones, though not all of them. Among 150,000 to 250,000 clones, 80% to 90% were seen once, and the ten largest hold roughly 13%. Sequencing input: PBMCs. Receptor source: a woman aged 25 to 39 in good health and CMV-seropositive. Each CDR3 is given with its conserved first and last residue. Clone size, where shown, is once, few, many, or a class for clones that have expanded.

CDR3 length: 13; V gene: TRBV29-1; clone size: NA; J gene: TRBJ2-1; CDR3 protein: CSALPGKANEQFF
CDR3 length: 15; V gene: TRBV7-3; clone size: NA; J gene: TRBJ2-3; CDR3 protein: CASSLGGISTDTQYF
CDR3 length: 19; V gene: TRBV5-1; clone size: NA; J gene: TRBJ2-3; CDR3 protein: CASRSGILAGEVTTDTQYF
CDR3 length: 15; V gene: TRBV13; clone size: NA; J gene: TRBJ2-1; CDR3 protein: CASSLIRAGHNEQFF
CDR3 length: 17; V gene: TRBV7-9; clone size: NA; J gene: TRBJ2-6; CDR3 protein: CASSSWDGGNGANVLTF
CDR3 length: 14; V gene: TRBV7-7; clone size: NA; J gene: TRBJ2-2; CDR3 protein: CASSLGQGAGELFF
CDR3 length: 13; V gene: TRBV15; clone size: NA; J gene: TRBJ2-7; CDR3 protein: CATSRETGGEQYF
CDR3 length: 13; V gene: TRBV29-1; clone size: NA; J gene: TRBJ1-3; CDR3 protein: CSVDPGFGDTIYF
CDR3 length: 17; V gene: TRBV7-3; clone size: NA; J gene: TRBJ2-6; CDR3 protein: CASSPQGALAGANVLTF
CDR3 length: 13; V gene: TRBV10-3; clone size: NA; J gene: TRBJ2-7; CDR3 protein: CATGLAGAYEQYF
CDR3 length: 13; V gene: TRBV2; clone size: NA; J gene: TRBJ2-7; CDR3 protein: CATRGRVWYEQYF
CDR3 length: 15; V gene: TRBV11-3; clone size: NA; J gene: TRBJ2-3; CDR3 protein: CASSLFLSSGDTQYF
CDR3 length: 14; V gene: TRBV7-9; clone size: NA; J gene: TRBJ1-5; CDR3 protein: CASSATENNQPQHF
CDR3 length: 10; V gene: TRBV28; clone size: NA; J gene: TRBJ1-5; CDR3 protein: CASISQPQHF
CDR3 length: 15; V gene: TRBV2; clone size: NA; J gene: TRBJ2-1; CDR3 protein: CASRPDRGEYNEQFF
CDR3 length: 16; V gene: TRBV6-1; clone size: few; J gene: TRBJ2-7; CDR3 protein: CASSEAPSGISYEQYF
CDR3 length: 15; V gene: TRBV2; clone size: NA; J gene: TRBJ1-2; CDR3 protein: CASSEDVGSTNGYTF
CDR3 length: 15; V gene: TRBV6-6; clone size: NA; J gene: TRBJ2-7; CDR3 protein: CASSSQGARVGEQYF
CDR3 length: 13; V gene: TRBV28; clone size: once; J gene: TRBJ1-4; CDR3 protein: CASSLTRHEKLFF
CDR3 length: 16; V gene: TRBV27; clone size: NA; J gene: TRBJ2-7; CDR3 protein: CASRKTSGQGMNEQYF
CDR3 length: 16; V gene: TRBV29-1; clone size: NA; J gene: TRBJ2-3; CDR3 protein: CSVEDRWTSGIDTQYF
CDR3 length: 16; V gene: TRBV9; clone size: NA; J gene: TRBJ2-3; CDR3 protein: CASSPRGDYLTDTQYF
CDR3 length: 14; V gene: TRBV5-6; clone size: NA; J gene: TRBJ1-2; CDR3 protein: CASSLRTGNYGYTF
CDR3 length: 15; V gene: TRBV29-1; clone size: once; J gene: TRBJ1-2; CDR3 protein: CSVEGGRLEMDGYTF
CDR3 length: 13; V gene: TRBV19; clone size: NA; J gene: TRBJ2-3; CDR3 protein: CASRVASTDTQYF
CDR3 length: 13; V gene: TRBV18; clone size: NA; J gene: TRBJ1-2; CDR3 protein: CASSPLRGDGYTF
CDR3 length: 16; V gene: TRBV30; clone size: NA; J gene: TRBJ2-1; CDR3 protein: CAWSVYRAGSWNEQFF
CDR3 length: 15; V gene: TRBV6-6; clone size: NA; J gene: TRBJ2-2; CDR3 protein: CASSLLGEGTGELFF
CDR3 length: 15; V gene: TRBV29-1; clone size: NA; J gene: TRBJ2-3; CDR3 protein: CSVEGDRTSADTQYF
CDR3 length: 13; V gene: TRBV6-5; clone size: NA; J gene: TRBJ2-2; CDR3 protein: CASWTGYTGELFF
CDR3 length: 18; V gene: TRBV5-1; clone size: NA; J gene: TRBJ2-1; CDR3 protein: CASSEMSPRDRTYNEQFF
CDR3 length: 15; V gene: TRBV7-9; clone size: once; J gene: TRBJ2-7; CDR3 protein: CASSNRDRGSYEQYF
CDR3 length: 18; V gene: TRBV5-1; clone size: NA; J gene: TRBJ2-1; CDR3 protein: CASSPGLAGSAGYNEQFF
CDR3 length: 13; V gene: TRBV29-1; clone size: NA; J gene: TRBJ2-1; CDR3 protein: CSVRERVENEQFF
CDR3 length: 17; V gene: TRBV15; clone size: NA; J gene: TRBJ1-2; CDR3 protein: CATSFHRGANRNYGYTF
CDR3 length: 16; V gene: TRBV27; clone size: NA; J gene: TRBJ2-7; CDR3 protein: CASRSLRDTSFYEQYF
CDR3 length: 15; V gene: TRBV6-1; clone size: NA; J gene: TRBJ1-2; CDR3 protein: CASSEKGGRDNGYTF
CDR3 length: 13; V gene: TRBV30; clone size: NA; J gene: TRBJ1-1; CDR3 protein: CAWRGLRNTEAFF
CDR3 length: 18; V gene: TRBV27; clone size: NA; J gene: TRBJ2-1; CDR3 protein: CASSRPREGQGVRIEQFF
CDR3 length: 14; V gene: TRBV6-5; clone size: NA; J gene: TRBJ1-1; CDR3 protein: CASRAGHTNTEAFF
CDR3 length: 12; V gene: TRBV7-8; clone size: once; J gene: TRBJ1-1; CDR3 protein: CASQTMNTEAFF
CDR3 length: 12; V gene: TRBV28; clone size: NA; J gene: TRBJ2-3; CDR3 protein: CAAQQGGRTQYF
CDR3 length: 14; V gene: TRBV6-5; clone size: NA; J gene: TRBJ1-3; CDR3 protein: CASTPIWTGNTIYF
CDR3 length: 12; V gene: TRBV2; clone size: NA; J gene: TRBJ1-1; CDR3 protein: CASSEGGTEAFF
CDR3 length: 13; V gene: TRBV30; clone size: NA; J gene: TRBJ1-2; CDR3 protein: CAWSIGGTYGYTF
CDR3 length: 12; V gene: TRBV29-1; clone size: few; J gene: TRBJ1-2; CDR3 protein: CSVLRGLYGYTF
CDR3 length: 14; V gene: TRBV5-1; clone size: NA; J gene: TRBJ1-3; CDR3 protein: CASSLEAGLNTIYF
CDR3 length: 14; V gene: TRBV6-1; clone size: few; J gene: TRBJ1-2; CDR3 protein: CASSEMLRGNGYTF
CDR3 length: 13; V gene: TRBV6-5; clone size: few; J gene: TRBJ1-2; CDR3 protein: CASSYRTGFRYTF
CDR3 length: 15; V gene: TRBV2; clone size: NA; J gene: TRBJ2-3; CDR3 protein: CASSLAGGPGDTQYF
CDR3 length: 13; V gene: TRBV5-1; clone size: NA; J gene: TRBJ1-1; CDR3 protein: CASTPEGGPEAFF
CDR3 length: 16; V gene: TRBV5-1; clone size: NA; J gene: TRBJ1-3; CDR3 protein: CASSLAGHSSGNTIYF
CDR3 length: 13; V gene: TRBV7-3; clone size: NA; J gene: TRBJ2-5; CDR3 protein: CASSSDRGGTQYF